The TCR beta chain described here comes from a study of blood T cell repertoires in COVID-19. Study-wide background: Specimens from acute and convalescent COVID-19 originated in the United States, Italy and Spain.

Authors' data handling: Amplified reference gene primers provided the basis for estimating nucleated cell counts. The method was immunoSEQ multiplex PCR; TCRdb's version includes in-frame clones alone and lacks a portion of them. Clonal size and the V and J genes are those of that table, whereas D and trimming came from the DNA. The sample has approximately 180,000 clones, roughly 82% seen once; the top ten hold around 8%. The sample was peripheral blood. The sequence was collected from a woman in her sixties or seventies with acute or convalescent COVID-19.

CDR3 protein: CAIADFQETQYF. In DNA form, the CDR3 reads TGTGCCATAGCGGATTTCCAAGAGACCCAGTACTTC. The V gene is TRBV6-6, the J gene TRBJ2-5, with D possibly matching TRBD2 (6 bases). Trimming left V 10 bases short and J 1 base short, with 10 bases between. The CDR3 extends over 12 amino acids. The germline V gene has CDR1 MNHNY and CDR2 SVGAGI (reference sequence).